Shown below are 32 T cell receptor beta chains from a single sample sequenced in a study of T cells in women clearing cervical HPV infection. The assay was immunoSEQ multiplex PCR, and TCRdb's table has in-frame clones only and misses some. Recorded for this sample: 30,000 to 40,000 clones. The material sequenced was blood buffy coat. These receptor sequences come from a woman aged 18 to 75 with a cervical HPV16 infection that either progressed to CIN3+ or cleared (not recorded which).

About this clone itself: Read coverage stops 3 residues before the CDR3 terminus; the germline J gene supplies the remainder. The J gene is TRBJ2-1, the V gene TRBV6-4; 8 bases align to TRBD2. This CDR3 is 17 amino acids long. The junction had 7 bases not matched to a gene; V was cut back by 2 bases and J by 1 base. The germline V gene encodes CDR1 MRHNA and CDR2 SNTAGT. CDR3 protein: CASSDDSRGGSYNEQFF. Incomplete CDR3 DNA: TGTGCCAGCAGTGACGATTCCCGGGGGGGTTCCTACAATGAG.

Of note for this clone: The sequenced fragment ends 3 residues before the CDR3 boundary, so the rest is inferred from the germline J gene. The rearrangement uses TRBV30 and TRBJ2-2; weak D call: TRBD1 (5 bases). The germline gives CDR1 GTSNPN, CDR2 SVGIG (reference sequence). The CDR3 sequence is 15 residues long. CDR3 in amino acids: CAWSVNPSGANVLFF. The sequenced CDR3 bases are TGTGCCTGGAGTGTAAACCCCTCTGGGGCCAACGTG. Drawing the rest from reference TRBV30 and TRBJ2-2, the complete variable domain is SQTIHQWPATLVQPVGSPLSLECTVEGTSNPNLYWYRQAAGRGLQLLFYSVGIGQISSEVPQNLSASRPQDRQFILSSKKLLLSDSGFYLCAWSVNPSGANVLFFGEGSRLTVL.

Worth noting for this clone: The read is 3 residues too short to cover the CDR3 end, so that end is filled in from the germline J gene. The genes are TRBV5-1 and TRBJ2-2, with TRBD1 identical over 9 bases. This CDR3 has 17 amino acids. Unmatched junction bases numbered 9, after V lost 0 bases and J lost 6 bases. CDR1 is SGHRS and CDR2 is YFSETQ in the germline V gene. CDR3 sequence: CASSLVALGTGPGELFF. The CDR3 DNA, read in part, is TGCGCCAGCAGCTTGGTTGCTTTGGGGACAGGGCCCGGGGAG.

A note on this clone: The DNA ends 3 residues before the CDR3 does, and the rest of the CDR3 is filled in from the germline J gene. The J gene is TRBJ2-1, the V gene TRBV19, with D possibly TRBD2 on 5 matching bases. V shed 9 bases and J shed 5 bases, with 17 bases lying between them. Germline V gene data show CDR1 as LNHDA and CDR2 as SQIVND (reference sequence). The CDR3 loop spans 14 amino acids. The CDR3 bases that were read are TGTGCCAGCGGTCCTAGTGCGGGTAACAATGAG. Translation gives CASGPSAGNNE. The CDR3 in full is CASGPSAGNNEQFF.

Concerning this clone: The read finishes 3 residues shy of the CDR3 end, and the germline J gene is used to complete it. The chain uses TRBV7-9 and TRBJ1-2; a weak D match, TRBD1 (5 bases). V shed 3 bases and J shed 5 bases, with 16 bases lying between them. The CDR3 totals 15 residues. The V gene's germline CDR1 is SEHNR and CDR2 FQNEAQ (reference sequence). The CDR3 is CASSFGGGAPYGYTF. The CDR3 bases that were read are TGTGCCAGCAGCTTCGGAGGAGGGGCGCCTTATGGC.

As concerns this clone: The CDR3 is cut off 3 residues early in the read; its end comes from the germline J gene. The chain joins TRBV5-6 to TRBJ2-7; TRBD1 is a possible D gene (6 bases). Germline V gene sequence: CDR1 SGHDT, CDR2 YYEEEE. V was clipped by 4 bases and J by 0 bases, with 14 bases between them. The CDR3 has 15 amino acids. The CDR3 is CASSGITGISYEQYF. The sequenced CDR3 bases are TGTGCCAGCAGCGGTATCACAGGGATCTCCTACGAG.

Remarks on this clone: The sequenced fragment ends 3 residues before the CDR3 boundary, so the rest is inferred from the germline J gene. This chain uses TRBV5-1 with TRBJ2-2, with 11 bases matching TRBD2. Germline V gene data show CDR1 as SGHRS and CDR2 as YFSETQ. V was clipped by 2 bases and J by 1 base; unmatched bases: 1. The CDR3 has 16 residues. CDR3 region: CASSLTSGGNTGELFF. The DNA read from the CDR3 is TGCGCCAGCAGCTTAACTAGCGGGGGGAACACCGGGGAG.

With respect to this clone: From the germline J gene comes the end of the CDR3, since the read stops 3 residues before it. The gene calls are TRBV6-1 and TRBJ1-2; a weak D match, TRBD1 (6 bases). Germline V gives CDR1 MNHNS, CDR2 SASEGT. Trimming took 3 bases from V and 4 from J, leaving 12 bases between them. The CDR3 length is 14 residues. The CDR3 here is CASSEGAGSYGYTF. Incomplete CDR3 DNA: TGTGCCAGCAGTGAGGGGGCAGGCTCCTATGGC.

Of note for this clone: The read finishes 3 residues shy of the CDR3 end, and the germline J gene is used to complete it. The chain is built from TRBV2 and TRBJ2-2; possible D gene TRBD2, 6 bases. V gave up 4 bases and J gave up 5 bases, with 17 bases separating them. The CDR3 has 16 residues. The germline V gene has CDR1 SNHLY and CDR2 FYNNEI. CDR3 DNA (partial): TGTGCCAGCAGTGCACCGGGAAGGAGGGGAACCGGGGAG. Its translation: CASSAPGRRGTGE. From start to end, the CDR3 is CASSAPGRRGTGELFF.

The CDR3 spells CASSSDSGAHTEAFF. The part of the CDR3 DNA that was read is TGCGCCAGCAGCTCCGATAGCGGGGCGCACACTGAA. The rearrangement links TRBV5-1 to TRBJ1-1; TRBD1 is a possible D gene (5 bases). The read is 3 residues too short to cover the CDR3 end, so that end is filled in from the germline J gene. V was trimmed by 3 bases and J by 3 bases, leaving 15 bases between them. Germline lookup yields CDR1 SGHRS and CDR2 YFSETQ. The CDR3 sequence is 15 residues long.

Of note for this clone: The CDR3 is cut off 3 residues early in the read; its end comes from the germline J gene. The chain has TRBV11-2 and TRBJ1-1; 7 positions agree with TRBD1. This CDR3 contains 15 residues. V shed 6 bases, J shed 0 bases, and the junction held 7 bases outside the gene matches. Germline CDR1 is SGHAT and CDR2 is FQNNGV. The CDR3 here is CASRTGVYVNTEAFF. The sequenced part of the CDR3 DNA is TGTGCCAGCAGAACAGGGGTTTACGTGAACACTGAA.

As concerns this clone: With the read ending 3 residues before the CDR3 end, the germline J gene is used to fill in that end. The chain links TRBV6-1 to TRBJ1-2, with TRBD1 matching 7 bases. The germline V gene has CDR1 MNHNS and CDR2 SASEGT. V shed 2 bases, J shed 5 bases, and the junction held 5 bases outside the gene matches. The CDR3 consists of 14 residues. Incomplete CDR3 DNA: TGTGCCAGCAGTGAACAGGGACAGAGATATGGC. Residues: CASSEQGQRYG. In full, the CDR3 is CASSEQGQRYGYTF.

Measured by frequency, this clone is medium-sized. The read stops 3 residues short of the end of the CDR3; the missing end is completed from the germline J gene. This chain connects TRBV7-2 to TRBJ2-1; D is perhaps TRBD2 (5 bases). CDR1 is SGHTA, CDR2 FQGNSA, per germline. The V and J ends lost 2 bases and 2 bases respectively, with 10 bases between them. The CDR3 has 15 residues. The CDR3 is CASSLSGGPYNEQFF. The CDR3 DNA, read in part, is TGTGCCAGCAGCTTAAGCGGCGGGCCCTACAATGAG.

To note about this clone: The read halts 3 residues ahead of the CDR3 end, with the missing end drawn from the germline J gene. The chain has TRBV10-2 and TRBJ2-3; D might be TRBD2 (5 bases). Trimming shortened V by 3 bases and J by 2 bases, and 15 bases separated the two germline ends. Germline CDR1 is WSHSY and CDR2 is SAAADI. This CDR3 has 16 residues. The covered CDR3 bases are TGCGCCAGCAGTGATAGGTCCCGGACTCTCACAGATACG. Translation: CASSDRSRTLTDT. The complete CDR3 reads CASSDRSRTLTDTQYF.

In the case of this clone: The DNA ends 3 residues before the CDR3 does, and the rest of the CDR3 is filled in from the germline J gene. The rearrangement uses TRBV5-5 and TRBJ1-5; TRBD1 is a possible D gene (6 bases). Per the germline V gene, CDR1 is SGHKS and CDR2 is YYEKEE (reference sequence). This CDR3 contains 15 residues. V lost 4 bases, J lost 5 bases, and 16 bases lay in between. The sequenced CDR3 bases are TGTGCCAGCAGCGTGACAGGAGGGCAATATCAGCCC. It yields the protein CASSVTGGQYQP. In full, the CDR3 reads CASSVTGGQYQPQHF.

Concerning this clone: The read ends 3 residues before the CDR3 terminus; that terminus is restored from the germline J gene. This chain joins TRBV5-4 and TRBJ2-2, with TRBD2 matching over 8 bases. Per germline, CDR1 SGHNT and CDR2 YYREEE (reference sequence). The CDR3 extends over 15 amino acids. After removal of 4 bases from V and 1 base from J, the junction contained 3 bases not matched to a gene. CDR3 in amino acids: CASSTGLVNTGELFF. CDR3 bases read: TGTGCCAGCAGCACGGGACTAGTGAACACCGGGGAG.

Points on this clone: The CDR3 extends 3 residues past the end of the read, so its final part is completed from the germline J gene. V usage is TRBV7-9 and J usage is TRBJ1-6, with D perhaps matching TRBD1 (6 bases). The CDR3 spans 15 residues. The V end was cut by 5 bases, the J end by 0 bases, with 8 bases between. The germline V gene has CDR1 SEHNR and CDR2 FQNEAQ (reference sequence). Here the CDR3 reads CASSRDTSYNSPLHF. Incomplete CDR3 DNA: TGTGCCAGCAGCCGGGACACCTCCTATAATTCACCC.

Comments on this clone: The sequenced fragment ends 3 residues before the CDR3 boundary, so the rest is inferred from the germline J gene. V usage is TRBV7-2 and J usage is TRBJ2-7; 8 bases map to TRBD2. This CDR3 contains 13 residues. CDR1 is SGHTA, CDR2 FQGNSA, per germline. J lost 1 base, V lost 4 bases, and 0 bases had no gene match. CDR3 sequence: CASSSSGSYEQYF. CDR3 DNA (partial): TGTGCCAGCAGCTCTAGCGGGTCCTACGAG.

For this clone: Read coverage stops 3 residues before the CDR3 terminus; the germline J gene supplies the remainder. J is TRBJ2-1 and V is TRBV19, with 14 bases matching TRBD2. The CDR3 consists of 16 residues. Germline V CDR1 and CDR2: LNHDA, SQIVND (reference sequence). The junction had 13 bases not matched to a gene; V was cut back by 9 bases and J by 9 bases. The sequenced part of the CDR3 DNA is TGTGCCAGCAGTCCCGGGACTAGCGGGGGAGGGGCTGAG. This translates into CASSPGTSGGGAE. In full, the CDR3 is CASSPGTSGGGAEQFF.

With regard to this clone: The read ends 3 residues early relative to the CDR3; the germline J gene fills the gap. The gene calls are TRBV5-4 and TRBJ1-6; D remains ambiguous. The V gene lost 0 bases and the J gene lost 5 bases, with 6 bases spanning the gap. This CDR3 spans 14 amino acids. Germline CDR1 reads SGHNT; CDR2 reads YYREEE (reference sequence). This CDR3 reads CASSLGRDNSPLHF. Incomplete CDR3 DNA: TGTGCCAGCAGCTTGGGACGGGATAATTCACCC.

A remark on this clone: Coverage ceases 3 residues before the CDR3 finishes, and the germline J gene fills in the end. The chain links TRBV7-6 to TRBJ2-3, with D hard to call. Germline V gives CDR1 SGHVS, CDR2 FNYEAQ. This CDR3 is built from 13 residues. With 1 base removed from V and 2 bases from J, the gap between germline ends came to 4 bases. The part of the CDR3 DNA that was read is TGTGCCAGCAGCTTAGGACTCACAGATACG. This sequence encodes CASSLGLTDT. Given in full, the CDR3 is CASSLGLTDTQYF.

With respect to this clone: The read is 3 residues too short to cover the CDR3 end, so that end is filled in from the germline J gene. This chain connects TRBV5-1 to TRBJ2-2, with no clear D. CDR1 SGHRS and CDR2 YFSETQ come from the germline V gene. The V end lost 5 bases, the J end lost 6 bases, and 5 bases lay between the germline ends. This CDR3 comprises 11 residues. CDR3 sequence reads: CASRKAGELFF. The part of the CDR3 DNA that was read is TGCGCCAGCAGAAAGGCCGGGGAG.

With regard to this clone: The read terminates 3 residues ahead of where the CDR3 ends, so the germline J gene completes it. The chain combines TRBV7-8 with TRBJ1-2; perhaps TRBD1 as D (6 bases). The CDR3 loop spans 13 amino acids. Germline CDR1 reads SGHVS; CDR2 reads FQNEAQ. The V end lost 7 bases, the J end lost 5 bases, and 14 bases lay between the germline ends. This CDR3 reads CASTPLQGYGYTF. CDR3 DNA (partial): TGTGCCAGCACCCCACTTCAGGGGTATGGC.

Concerning this clone itself: The CDR3 end lies 3 residues beyond the end of the read and is filled in from the germline J gene. The chain couples TRBV19 to TRBJ1-2; D is uncertain. The CDR3 spans 16 residues. The germline CDR1 and CDR2 sequences are LNHDA and SQIVND (reference sequence). Incomplete CDR3 DNA: TGTGCCAGTAGTCTCCTAGCGGGAGGGCCCGGGGATACC. This translates into CASSLLAGGPGDT. The whole CDR3 reads CASSLLAGGPGDTYTF. Variable domain in full (rest from reference TRBV19 and TRBJ1-2): DGGITQSPKYLFRKEGQNVTLSCEQNLNHDAMYWYRQDPGQGLRLIYYSQIVNDFQKGDIAEGYSVSREKKESFPLTVTSAQKNPTAFYLCASSLLAGGPGDTYTFGSGTRLTVV.

Comment on this clone: Read coverage stops 3 residues before the CDR3 terminus; the germline J gene supplies the remainder. V is TRBV20-1 and J is TRBJ1-6; D gene unclear. The germline V gene encodes CDR1 DFQATT and CDR2 SNEGSKA (reference sequence). The CDR3 has 16 residues. V dropped 1 base and J dropped 6 bases, with 16 bases sitting between them. The CDR3 protein is CSARGPTSPTNSPLHF. The CDR3 bases that were read are TGCAGTGCTAGAGGGCCGACTAGCCCTACTAATTCACCC.

Of note for this clone: The read ends 3 residues early relative to the CDR3; the germline J gene fills the gap. The chain recombines TRBV18 with TRBJ2-1; D perhaps matches TRBD1 (7 bases). The CDR3 loop spans 16 amino acids. Germline V gene lookup returns CDR1 KGHSH and CDR2 LQKENI. The ends were cut back, 0 bases at V and 4 bases at J, with 13 bases in the middle. CDR3 DNA (partial): TGTGCCAGCTCACCACCCAGGGGGGCCTTGTACAATGAG. Encoded protein: CASSPPRGALYNE. The whole CDR3 sequence reads CASSPPRGALYNEQFF.

CDR3 DNA (partial): TGTGCCTGGAGTGTAAACAGGGGGGTACAGAGCTCCTATAATTCACCA. Its translation is CAWSVNRGVQSSYNSP. The entire CDR3 sequence reads CAWSVNRGVQSSYNSPLFF. The chain combines TRBV30 with TRBJ1-4; 8 bases agree with TRBD1. The read stops 3 residues short of the end of the CDR3; the missing end is completed from the germline J gene. The V gene's germline CDR1 is GTSNPN and CDR2 SVGIG (reference sequence). This CDR3 is built from 19 residues.

A note on this clone: The observed sequence ends 3 residues before the CDR3 terminus, with the missing tail filled in from the germline J gene. This rearrangement joins TRBV5-8 to TRBJ1-2; the D is unclear. There are 12 residues in the CDR3. Trimming took off 2 bases at V and 5 bases at J, with 7 bases between the two ends. Germline V gene sequence: CDR1 SGHTS, CDR2 YDEGEE. The CDR3 bases that were read are TGTGCCAGCAGCTTACAGAGTTATGGC. Residues: CASSLQSYG. The whole CDR3 is CASSLQSYGYTF.

As regards this clone: The read terminates 3 residues before the CDR3 end, so the remaining end is supplied by the germline J gene. The rearrangement uses TRBV20-1 and TRBJ2-3, with TRBD2 matching 9 bases. The germline V gene encodes CDR1 DFQATT and CDR2 SNEGSKA (reference sequence). The junction had 3 bases not matched to a gene; V was cut back by 7 bases and J by 4 bases. This CDR3 comprises 12 residues. CDR3 bases read: TGCAGTGGAGAGCGGGAGGCAGATACG. Its protein product is CSGEREADT. The whole CDR3 sequence is CSGEREADTQYF.

As for this clone: The CDR3 end falls 3 residues outside the read, so it is completed with the germline J gene. The V gene is TRBV19, the J gene TRBJ1-2, with TRBD1 as a possible D gene (5 bases). V gave up 3 bases and J gave up 5 bases, with 10 bases separating them. CDR3 length equals 13 residues. CDR1 LNHDA and CDR2 SQIVND come from the germline V gene (reference sequence). This CDR3 reads CASSIRGKYGYTF. CDR3 DNA, as far as it was read: TGTGCCAGTAGTATTCGGGGGAAGTATGGC.

About this clone: From the germline J gene comes the end of the CDR3, since the read stops 3 residues before it. V and J are TRBV30 and TRBJ2-2; tentative D call: TRBD2 (5 bases). The V gene's germline CDR1 is GTSNPN and CDR2 SVGIG (reference sequence). Trimming left V 0 bases short and J 6 bases short, with 8 bases between. The CDR3 extends over 13 amino acids. Here the CDR3 reads CAWSVLDAGELFF. Partial CDR3 DNA: TGTGCCTGGAGTGTACTAGACGCCGGGGAG.

Comments on this clone: With the read ending 3 residues before the CDR3 end, the germline J gene is used to fill in that end. The gene calls are TRBV19 and TRBJ2-7; D not certain. The CDR3 is 14 amino acids. V was trimmed by 1 base and J by 2 bases, leaving 9 bases between them. Germline-derived CDR1 and CDR2 are LNHDA and SQIVND (reference sequence). CDR3 region: CASSIAYPAYEQYF. CDR3 DNA, as far as it was read: TGTGCCAGTAGTATAGCCTATCCCGCCTACGAG.